The 5 T cell receptor beta chains listed next were all sequenced from one sample in a study of beta chain features in type 1 diabetes. Study-wide results and caveats: In all four CD4+ subsets, TCRB CDR3 length was significantly, moderately reduced in type 1 diabetes.

Investigators reverse transcribed all isolated RNA, so they sequenced expressed TCRB transcripts. Only in-frame clones appear in the TCRdb table, and some are missing; sequencing was by immunoSEQ multiplex PCR. The table records 600,000 to 700,000 clones, over 10% of them present only once. Antigens of these TCRs are unknown. Sequenced: naive CD4+ T cells from blood. The receptors here all came from a man aged 25-40 years with type 1 diabetes.

The chain has TRBV7-2 and TRBJ2-1; 11 bases align to TRBD2. Germline CDR1 reads SGHTA; CDR2 reads FQGNSA. Unmatched junction bases numbered 6, after V lost 5 bases and J lost 6 bases. This CDR3 region has 15 residues. DNA for the CDR3: TGTGCCAGCAGCCTTAGCGGGGGGGCTGGCAATGAGCAGTTCTTC. It codes for CASSLSGGAGNEQFF.

The chain employs TRBV25-1 and TRBJ2-7; D is unclear. The CDR3 has 12 amino acids. Germline CDR1 MGHDK, CDR2 SYGVNS. The V end lost 4 bases, the J end lost 2 bases, and 6 bases lay between the germline ends. CDR3 DNA: TGTGCCAGCAGTGCAGAAACCTACGAGCAGTACTTC. This gives the protein CASSAETYEQYF.

This sequence joins TRBV4-2 and TRBJ2-7; D is undetermined. CDR1 and CDR2 (germline): LGHNA, YNFKEQ. V was shortened by 1 base and J by 4 bases, with 5 bases between the two germline ends. The CDR3 consists of 12 residues. The CDR3 coding sequence is TGTGCCAGCAGCCAAGGGAATTACGAGCAGTACTTC. This sequence encodes CASSQGNYEQYF.

This clone was observed a few times. The chain recombines TRBV27 with TRBJ1-2, with 11 bases identical to TRBD1. CDR1 and CDR2 (germline): MNHEY, SMNVEV (reference sequence). V lost 4 bases, J lost 7 bases, and 2 bases stayed unmatched. The CDR3 extends over 13 amino acids. The CDR3 loop is CASSSGQGAGYTF. For the CDR3, the DNA is TGTGCCAGCAGTTCCGGACAGGGGGCTGGCTACACCTTC.

The V gene is TRBV6-5, the J gene TRBJ1-5; D gene unclear. From germline, CDR1 is MNHEY and CDR2 SVGAGI. The CDR3 length is 13 residues. The V and J ends lost 5 bases and 5 bases respectively, with 10 bases between them. The CDR3 spells CASSLRDDQPQHF. Here the CDR3 DNA reads TGTGCCAGCAGTCTAAGGGATGATCAGCCCCAGCATTTT.